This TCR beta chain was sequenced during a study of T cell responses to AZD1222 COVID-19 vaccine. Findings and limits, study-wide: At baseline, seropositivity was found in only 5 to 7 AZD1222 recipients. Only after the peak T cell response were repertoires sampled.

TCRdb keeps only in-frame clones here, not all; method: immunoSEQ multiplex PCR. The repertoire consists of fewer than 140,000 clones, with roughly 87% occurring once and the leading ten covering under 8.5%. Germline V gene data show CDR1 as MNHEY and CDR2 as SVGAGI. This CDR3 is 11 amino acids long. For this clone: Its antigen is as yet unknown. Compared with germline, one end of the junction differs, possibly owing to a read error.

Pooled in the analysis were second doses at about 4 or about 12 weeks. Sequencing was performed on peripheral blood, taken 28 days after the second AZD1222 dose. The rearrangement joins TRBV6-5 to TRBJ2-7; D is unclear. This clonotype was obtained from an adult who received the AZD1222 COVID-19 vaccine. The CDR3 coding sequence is TGTGCCAGCAGTTACTCGAGCTCTAAGAAGTTC. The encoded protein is CASSYSSSKKF.